Sequencing of this TCR beta chain was carried out in a study of cytomegalovirus exposure and HLA in healthy donors. Study-wide findings and caveats: It was taken for granted in presence/absence analyses that sequencing depth across donors was roughly uniform. HLA alleles were associated with fewer than 20,000 TCR beta sequences in a later analysis at 0.05 false discovery rate.

Primers: 60 Vbeta forward and 13 Jbeta reverse. Authors' analysis steps: Per a later analysis, the number of unique TCR beta chains was roughly 80 million, of which roughly 11 million were shared. TCRdb's copy holds only in-frame clones and misses some; the assay was immunoSEQ multiplex PCR. The DNA was the basis for D and trimming; V, J and clone size are from that table. The table shows 130,000 to 150,000 clones, with roughly 83% occurring only once. This clone was seen just once. What it binds is not known. The junction shows a germline mismatch at one end, possibly a read error. The clonotype was recovered from a female donor in good health and CMV-seronegative. Sequencing was done on a sample of PBMCs.

This chain's CDR3 is CASSLLAGGVGDTQYF. CDR3 nucleotide sequence: TGTGCTAGCAGCTTACTAGCGGGGGGAGTTGGTGATACGCAGTATTTT. The chain couples TRBV7-7 to TRBJ2-3; TRBD2 aligns across 12 bases. CDR3 length equals 16 residues. Germline lookup yields CDR1 SSHAT and CDR2 FNYEAQ (reference sequence).